The clone carrying this T cell receptor beta chain appeared a single time. What it binds is not known. Donors, without exception, were Caucasian adults residing in Nashville, Tennessee. A CD45RA+ naive subset and a CD45RA-negative memory subset were split from CD4+ cells. This CDR3 is 14 amino acids long. Germline loops: CDR1 SGHDN, CDR2 FVKESK. The germline V and J ends were trimmed by 4 bases and 5 bases, with 14 bases remaining between them. The sample originates from a study of shared clonotypes between healthy human individuals. Study findings and constraints: Estimated richness values were generally larger in naive subsets than in memory subsets. Sampling included only blood; tissue repertoires likely differ.

Data came from immunoSEQ multiplex PCR; TCRdb stores just in-frame clones and leaves some out. The sample comprises 180,000 or so clones, 80% to 95% of which are singletons, and around 0.067% rests with the top ten. The sequencing sample was made of naive CD4+ T cells sorted from blood. Subset noted: CD45RA+ positively selected. This clonotype was sampled from a woman aged 25 to 39 in good health. The rearrangement joins TRBV14 to TRBJ1-1; D unresolved. The CDR3 here is CASSLDSVLTEAFF. Written as DNA, the CDR3 is TGTGCCAGCAGCCTGGACTCAGTCTTGACTGAAGCTTTCTTT.